Sequencing of this TCR beta chain was carried out in a study of long-term antiretroviral therapy in people with HIV. Across the whole study: It was about a decade after the earliest samples that the 2015 immediate-ART recommendation appeared. Whole-study results and caveats: Subsequent to ART, diversity was augmented yet persisted below that of transplant donor controls. In the period from about 2003 to 2018, blood was collected, possibly under older ART regimens.

immunoSEQ v3.0 was run at survey level. Sequencing efforts were directed toward roughly 35,000-55,000 T-cell genomes per sample. The method was immunoSEQ multiplex PCR; TCRdb's version includes in-frame clones alone and lacks a portion of them. The sample includes 18,000 or so clones, 78% of them seen just once. About this clone: Its antigen is as yet unknown.

The CDR3 totals 16 residues. Trimming at V came to 6 bases and at J to 5 bases, leaving 11 bases not matched to a gene. From germline, CDR1 is SGHTA and CDR2 FQGNSA. This rearrangement joins TRBV7-2 to TRBJ2-2, with 8 bases identical to TRBD1. Sequences were derived from unsorted PBMCs, sampled at the start of antiretroviral therapy, before treatment. This receptor was taken from a woman between 35 and 50 years old with HIV. CDR3 sequence reads: CASRETGAAPTGELFF. In nucleotides, the CDR3 is TGTGCCAGCAGAGAGACAGGGGCTGCACCTACCGGGGAGCTGTTTTTT.